Listed below are T cell receptor beta chains from one sample, sequenced in a study of early T cells in non-severe SARS-CoV-2 infection. One entry per CDR3 protein results from TCRdb running MiXCR on the 5' RACE reads. The sample records approximately 50,000 distinct CDR3 sequences, roughly 9.3% being singletons. Sequencing was performed on whole blood. The origin of the receptors is an adult who was a healthcare worker with PCR-confirmed SARS-CoV-2 infection or an uninfected control (not recorded which). The CDR3 runs from the conserved cysteine through the conserved F or W. The order of the fields is V gene, J gene, clone size, D gene, CDR3 protein, CDR3 DNA. The D gene is left open where the match is weak. Part of the rows lack a size; the others show once, few, many or a class for expanded clones.

v_gene: TRBV7-8; j_gene: TRBJ1-5; abundance: many; d_gene: TRBD1; CDR3aa: CASSFWGQGNQPQHF; CDR3nt: TGTGCCAGCAGCTTCTGGGGACAGGGCAATCAGCCCCAGCATTTT
v_gene: TRBV28; j_gene: TRBJ2-7; abundance: -; d_gene: -; CDR3aa: CASRGPRLGGGIYEQYF; CDR3nt: TGTGCCAGCCGTGGGCCCCGTCTCGGGGGAGGAATTTACGAGCAGTACTTC
v_gene: TRBV4-3; j_gene: TRBJ1-5; abundance: many; d_gene: -; CDR3aa: CASSQVLSEGQPQHF; CDR3nt: TGCGCCAGCAGCCAAGTTTTGTCCGAGGGTCAGCCCCAGCATTTT
v_gene: TRBV12-3/TRBV12-4; j_gene: TRBJ2-7; abundance: many; d_gene: -; CDR3aa: CASSLARGGEQYF; CDR3nt: TGTGCCAGCAGTTTAGCGAGGGGAGGCGAGCAGTACTTC
v_gene: TRBV5-1; j_gene: TRBJ2-2; abundance: -; d_gene: -; CDR3aa: CASSLDEPNTGELFF; CDR3nt: TGCGCCAGCAGCTTGGATGAGCCAAACACCGGGGAGCTGTTTTTT
v_gene: TRBV29-1; j_gene: TRBJ2-6; abundance: -; d_gene: TRBD1; CDR3aa: CSVATGAGANVLTF; CDR3nt: TGCAGCGTAGCAACAGGGGCTGGGGCCAACGTCCTGACTTTC
v_gene: TRBV5-1; j_gene: TRBJ2-3; abundance: medium-sized; d_gene: -; CDR3aa: CASSLGYPSSTDTQYF; CDR3nt: TGCGCCAGCAGCTTGGGGTACCCATCAAGCACAGATACGCAGTATTTT
v_gene: TRBV24-1; j_gene: TRBJ2-2; abundance: few; d_gene: -; CDR3aa: CATSDLWGSSTGELFF; CDR3nt: TGTGCCACCAGTGATTTGTGGGGGAGTTCGACCGGGGAGCTGTTTTTT
v_gene: TRBV28; j_gene: TRBJ1-1; abundance: few; d_gene: -; CDR3aa: CASSPLGSMNTEAFF; CDR3nt: TGTGCCAGCAGTCCTTTGGGCTCTATGAACACTGAAGCTTTCTTT
v_gene: TRBV7-2; j_gene: TRBJ2-4; abundance: many; d_gene: -; CDR3aa: CASSRGGMGNIQYF; CDR3nt: TGTGCCAGCAGCCGAGGGGGGATGGGGAACATTCAGTACTTC
v_gene: TRBV6-2/TRBV6-3; j_gene: TRBJ1-4; abundance: many; d_gene: -; CDR3aa: CASSRGSLGEGKLFF; CDR3nt: TGTGCCAGCAGCCGTGGATCTCTTGGGGAAGGAAAACTGTTTTTT
v_gene: TRBV29-1; j_gene: TRBJ2-3; abundance: many; d_gene: TRBD2; CDR3aa: CSVGTSGSGGTQYF; CDR3nt: TGCAGCGTAGGGACTAGCGGGAGTGGGGGCACGCAGTATTTT
v_gene: TRBV27; j_gene: TRBJ1-2; abundance: -; d_gene: TRBD1; CDR3aa: CASSPTGNPNYGYTF; CDR3nt: TGTGCCAGCAGTCCGACAGGGAACCCTAACTATGGCTACACCTTC
v_gene: TRBV5-6; j_gene: TRBJ2-7; abundance: many; d_gene: -; CDR3aa: CASSAPGEQYF; CDR3nt: TGTGCCAGCAGCGCCCCTGGGGAGCAGTACTTC
v_gene: TRBV7-9; j_gene: TRBJ2-5; abundance: few; d_gene: -; CDR3aa: CASSPTLYETQYF; CDR3nt: TGTGCCAGCAGCCCTACGTTATACGAGACCCAGTACTTC
v_gene: TRBV3-2; j_gene: TRBJ1-4; abundance: many; d_gene: -; CDR3aa: CASSHASGPTNEKLFF; CDR3nt: TGTGCCAGCAGCCACGCCTCAGGGCCGACTAATGAAAAACTGTTTTTT
v_gene: TRBV12-3/TRBV12-4; j_gene: TRBJ2-2; abundance: few; d_gene: -; CDR3aa: CASSPDEGGELFF; CDR3nt: TGTGCCAGCAGCCCCGATGAGGGCGGGGAGCTGTTTTTT
v_gene: TRBV24-1; j_gene: TRBJ2-3; abundance: few; d_gene: TRBD1; CDR3aa: CAASAGQGGITDTQYF; CDR3nt: TGTGCCGCCAGTGCCGGACAGGGCGGGATCACAGATACGCAGTATTTT
v_gene: TRBV6-2/TRBV6-3; j_gene: TRBJ2-1; abundance: many; d_gene: TRBD2; CDR3aa: CASNIAGTLGREQFF; CDR3nt: TGTGCCAGCAATATAGCGGGGACCCTGGGGCGGGAGCAGTTCTTC
v_gene: TRBV25-1; j_gene: TRBJ2-5; abundance: medium-sized; d_gene: -; CDR3aa: CASSRGSEMETQYF; CDR3nt: TGTGCCAGCAGTAGGGGGAGTGAGATGGAGACCCAGTACTTC
v_gene: TRBV12-3/TRBV12-4; j_gene: TRBJ2-5; abundance: -; d_gene: -; CDR3aa: CASSPYRRLQTQYF; CDR3nt: TGTGCCAGCAGTCCATACAGGAGGTTGCAGACCCAGTACTTC
v_gene: TRBV24-1; j_gene: TRBJ2-4; abundance: many; d_gene: TRBD2; CDR3aa: CATSTPGAGEKNIQYF; CDR3nt: TGTGCCACCTCTACCCCAGGCGCGGGGGAAAAAAACATTCAGTACTTC
v_gene: TRBV6-6; j_gene: TRBJ1-1; abundance: many; d_gene: TRBD1; CDR3aa: CASKTRDSTEAFF; CDR3nt: TGTGCCAGCAAGACCCGGGACAGCACTGAAGCTTTCTTT
v_gene: TRBV28; j_gene: TRBJ1-6; abundance: few; d_gene: -; CDR3aa: CAITAEGSYNSPLHF; CDR3nt: TGTGCCATCACGGCCGAGGGCTCCTATAATTCACCCCTCCACTTT
v_gene: TRBV30; j_gene: TRBJ1-4; abundance: many; d_gene: TRBD1; CDR3aa: CAWSYGTGEEKLFF; CDR3nt: TGTGCCTGGAGTTACGGGACAGGGGAAGAAAAACTGTTTTTT
v_gene: TRBV29-1; j_gene: TRBJ2-7; abundance: few; d_gene: TRBD1; CDR3aa: CSVEGARDRGTYEQYF; CDR3nt: TGCAGCGTTGAAGGCGCCCGGGACAGGGGAACCTACGAGCAGTACTTC
v_gene: TRBV12-3/TRBV12-4; j_gene: TRBJ2-3; abundance: few; d_gene: -; CDR3aa: CASSPSVNTDTQYF; CDR3nt: TGTGCCAGCAGTCCTAGCGTCAACACAGATACGCAGTATTTT
v_gene: TRBV12-3/TRBV12-4; j_gene: TRBJ2-1; abundance: few; d_gene: -; CDR3aa: CASSPSGGLYNEQFF; CDR3nt: TGTGCCAGCAGCCCGTCCGGGGGCCTCTACAATGAGCAGTTCTTC
v_gene: TRBV6-2/TRBV6-3; j_gene: TRBJ2-7; abundance: many; d_gene: TRBD2; CDR3aa: CASSWSGRYEQYF; CDR3nt: TGTGCCAGCAGTTGGAGCGGGAGGTACGAGCAGTACTTC
v_gene: TRBV5-1; j_gene: TRBJ2-7; abundance: -; d_gene: -; CDR3aa: CASSFYPAYEGEQYF; CDR3nt: TGCGCCAGCAGCTTCTATCCGGCTTACGAGGGCGAGCAGTACTTC
v_gene: TRBV27; j_gene: TRBJ1-5; abundance: many; d_gene: -; CDR3aa: CASRLDSNQPQHF; CDR3nt: TGTGCCAGCAGGCTAGATAGCAATCAGCCCCAGCATTTT
v_gene: TRBV4-1; j_gene: TRBJ2-6; abundance: -; d_gene: -; CDR3aa: CASSQDVGTGANVLTF; CDR3nt: TGCGCCAGCAGCCAAGACGTGGGGACCGGGGCCAACGTCCTGACTTTC
v_gene: TRBV28; j_gene: TRBJ2-4; abundance: many; d_gene: -; CDR3aa: CASRMSLPADIQYF; CDR3nt: TGTGCCAGTCGTATGAGCCTTCCGGCGGACATTCAGTACTTC
v_gene: TRBV27; j_gene: TRBJ1-1; abundance: many; d_gene: -; CDR3aa: CASSLRFMNTEAFF; CDR3nt: TGTGCCAGCAGTTTACGGTTTATGAACACTGAAGCTTTCTTT
v_gene: TRBV7-2; j_gene: TRBJ2-5; abundance: -; d_gene: -; CDR3aa: CASSLEGYETQYF; CDR3nt: TGTGCCAGCAGCTTAGAAGGGTACGAGACCCAGTACTTC
v_gene: TRBV27; j_gene: TRBJ2-3; abundance: few; d_gene: -; CDR3aa: CASSLFTDTQYF; CDR3nt: TGTGCCAGCAGTTTATTTACAGATACGCAGTATTTT
v_gene: TRBV28; j_gene: TRBJ2-3; abundance: many; d_gene: TRBD2; CDR3aa: CASSLGLAGSTDTQYF; CDR3nt: TGTGCCAGCAGTCTAGGACTAGCGGGGAGCACAGATACGCAGTATTTT
v_gene: TRBV20-1; j_gene: TRBJ1-3; abundance: many; d_gene: -; CDR3aa: CSARDVRGPGNTIYF; CDR3nt: TGCAGTGCTAGAGATGTGAGGGGCCCTGGAAACACCATATATTTT
v_gene: TRBV29-1; j_gene: TRBJ2-1; abundance: -; d_gene: -; CDR3aa: CSVGYEQFF; CDR3nt: TGCAGCGTTGGTTATGAGCAGTTCTTC
v_gene: TRBV28; j_gene: TRBJ1-1; abundance: many; d_gene: TRBD1; CDR3aa: CASSYRGRGAFF; CDR3nt: TGTGCCAGCAGCTACAGGGGCAGGGGAGCTTTCTTT
v_gene: TRBV6-5; j_gene: TRBJ2-2; abundance: -; d_gene: -; CDR3aa: CASSYSIFPLRELFF; CDR3nt: TGTGCCAGCAGTTACTCGATATTTCCACTACGGGAGCTGTTTTTT
v_gene: TRBV5-8; j_gene: TRBJ1-5; abundance: many; d_gene: -; CDR3aa: CASSSQGQPQHF; CDR3nt: TGTGCCAGCAGCTCGCAGGGTCAGCCCCAGCATTTT